The next 29 T cell receptor delta chains were all read from a single sample in a study of γδ T cells in repeated Plasmodium falciparum infection. Gammadelta T cells were flow-sorted from PBMC into Vgamma9/Vdelta2+ and Vdelta2-negative populations for bulk analysis. TCRdb used CATT to re-call clones from the multiplex PCR reads. The data hold 75,000 to 95,000 delta-chain clones, with less than 1% observed a single time. Material for sequencing was gamma-delta T cells from blood. The origin of the receptors is a pool of human donors (malaria-infected and uninfected, not separated).

As to this clone: Only one base separates this from a far larger clonotype, so it likely reflects a read error. Other nucleotide sequences in the sample specify the same CDR3. V and J are TRDV1 and TRDJ1; a weak D match, TRDD3 (5 bases). Germline V gene data show CDR1 as TSWWSYY and CDR2 as QGS. Trimming took off 0 bases at V and 0 bases at J, with 35 bases between the two ends. CDR3 length equals 24 residues. The CDR3 is CALGELDFCQPKREDILNTDKLIF. Written as DNA, the CDR3 is TGTGCTCTTGGGGAACTTGACTTCTGCCAACCTAAACGCGAGGATATATTGAACACCGATAAACTCATCTTT.

This clone has more than one count but fewer than ten. The amino acid sequence in TCRdb belongs to a much larger clone and departs from this DNA's translation at residue 4, likely a sequencing read error; the sequence shown is translated from the DNA. The rearrangement joins TRDV1 to TRDJ1; 9 bases align to TRDD3. Because TCRdb records no J gene, it was assigned here through a match of the DNA to germline. The CDR3 has 25 amino acids. Germline V CDR1 and CDR2: TSWWSYY, QGS. The CDR3, as DNA: TGTGCTCTTGAGGAACCCCAACTTCCTCAAGTCGACTGTACTGGGGGACCACGGGGCGCCGATAAACTCATCTTT. This codes for CALEEPQLPQVDCTGGPRGADKLIF.

As to this clone: This DNA translates differently at residue 12 from the TCRdb protein, which is that of a much larger clone; a read error is likely, and the protein shown is the DNA's own translation. This chain links TRDV1 with TRDJ1; tentatively, D is TRDD3 (5 bases). Since TCRdb gives no J gene, matching the DNA to germline was used here to assign it. The CDR3 covers 16 residues. Germline lookup yields CDR1 TSWWSYY and CDR2 QGS. The CDR3 bases are TGTGCTCTTGGGGAATACCGTCCTGGGTACACCGGTAAACTCATCTTT. This gives the protein CALGEYRPGYTGKLIF.

As regards this clone: TCRdb's listed protein matches a much larger clone and diverges from this DNA's translation at residue 17, likely through a read error; the protein shown comes from the DNA. The CDR3 DNA reads as TGTGCCTGTGACACCGTGCGGTTGGGGGATACGCAGTCCACCGATAAACCCATCTTT. The encoded protein is CACDTVRLGDTQSTDKPIF. Here the V gene is TRDV2, but the J gene went uncalled; the table's D call of TRDD3 was not tested on the DNA. CDR3 size: 19 residues. The V gene's germline CDR1 is GEAIGNYY and CDR2 EKD.

This clone was seen ten or more times. V gene TRDV2 combines with J gene TRDJ1; 13 positions match TRDD3. Germline lookup yields CDR1 GEAIGNYY and CDR2 EKD. The J segment lost 2 bases and the V segment lost 3 bases, leaving 8 bases of the junction unmatched. The CDR3 loop spans 17 amino acids. CDR3 sequence (DNA): TGTGCCTGTGACGCTATACTGGGGGATACGCGTACCGATAAACTCATCTTT. It is translated as CACDAILGDTRTDKLIF.

Regarding this clone: Given a far larger clone just one base away, this is likely a sequencing read error. This specimen includes other DNA sequences encoding the same CDR3. The V call is TRDV1, the J call TRDJ1, with D tentatively TRDD3 (8 bases). Germline matching of the DNA provided the J gene here, since TCRdb leaves it blank. Germline CDR1 TSWWSYY, CDR2 QGS. This CDR3 has 20 amino acids. The CDR3 DNA is TGTGCCCTTGGGGAACTTCCTTCTACCTTCCTGGGGGACCGGGACGGTAAACTCATCTTT. Translation gives CALGELPSTFLGDRDGKLIF.

As to this clone: A far larger clone is only one base removed, so a read error is likely. Other DNA sequences in the same sample also yield this CDR3. The V gene is TRDV2, the J gene TRDJ1, with a possible D match to TRDD3 (6 bases). The J gene comes from matching the DNA to germline here; TCRdb lacks it. From germline, CDR1 is GEAIGNYY and CDR2 EKD. Trimming removed 0 bases from V and 1 base from J, with 14 bases in between. This CDR3 contains 16 residues. Here the CDR3 reads CACDTVGMLGTDKLIF. In DNA form, the CDR3 reads TGTGCCTGTGACACCGTGGGGATGTTAGGCACCGATAAACTCATCTTT.

This clone was seen a few times. TCRdb shows a much larger clone's protein in place of this DNA's translation, and the two differ at residue 5, likely through a read error; the protein shown is translated from the DNA. The DNA of the CDR3 is TGTGCTCTTGGGGGACGGGTACGGTACCCGACCGATAAACTCATCTTT. Translated, it gives CALGGRVRYPTDKLIF. The chain is built from TRDV1 and TRDJ1; D is undetermined. As TCRdb names no J gene, one was assigned here on the basis of a DNA match to germline. With 4 bases removed from V and 2 bases from J, the gap between germline ends came to 17 bases. This CDR3 region has 16 residues. Germline values: CDR1 TSWWSYY, CDR2 QGS.

In regard to this clone: This sequence is one base from a far larger clone and is likely a read error. The same CDR3 also results from other DNA sequences found in this sample. The chain uses TRAV36/DV7 and TRDJ1; D may match TRDD2 or TRDD3 (6 bases each). CDR3 length: 24 amino acids. Germline assignment: CDR1 VTNFRS and CDR2 LTSSGIE (reference sequence). CDR3 nucleotides: TGTGCTGTGGAGGTTCAGAATCCTACCCCGGCCTTGATGGGGGTCTATATGTACACCGATAAACTAATCTTT. Its translation is CAVEVQNPTPALMGVYMYTDKLIF.

Regarding this clone: TCRdb's entry gives the protein of a much larger clone, which mismatches this DNA's translation at residue 10, likely from a read error; the protein reported here is translated from the DNA. The J gene is TRDJ1, the V gene TRDV3; 8 bases are a match to TRDD3. Germline CDR1 TVYSNPD, CDR2 GDNSRS (reference sequence). V lost 2 bases and J lost 0; bases outside the gene matches: 41. The CDR3 runs 26 residues. The CDR3 region is CAFGGKPTFPAGGSYSDPPYTDKLIF. In DNA form, the CDR3 reads TGTGCCTTTGGGGGGAAACCCACCTTCCCAGCTGGGGGAAGTTATTCAGACCCTCCGTACACCGATAAACTCATCTTT.

A remark on this clone: A much larger clonotype is one base distant, so this may be a read error. The sample carries other DNA sequences with the same CDR3. The genes are TRDV1 and TRDJ1; D might be TRDD2 (6 bases). Germline assignment: CDR1 TSWWSYY and CDR2 QGS. Between the trimmed V and J ends, which lost 3 bases and 1 base, there was a span of 21 bases. This CDR3 is 18 amino acids long. Written as DNA, the CDR3 is TGTGCTCTTGGGGAGCCGACCTTCCCACGAAGATGCACCGATAAACTCATCTTT. Its protein is CALGEPTFPRRCTDKLIF.

As concerns this clone: This probably arose from a read error, given a far larger clone one base away. The identical CDR3 is also encoded by other nucleotide sequences in the sample. This chain connects TRDV2 to TRDJ3; 13 bases are a match to TRDD3. The J gene was not available in TCRdb and was assigned here by matching the DNA to germline segments. Germline V lookup: CDR1 GEAIGNYY, CDR2 EKD. The CDR3 runs to 21 residues. CDR3 in DNA: TGTGCCTGCGACACCTTGCGTACTGGGGGATACGGGACCTGGGACACCCGACAGATGTTTTTC. Translation gives CACDTLRTGGYGTWDTRQMFF.

This clone has just a few counts. This likely came from a read error, as a far larger clone is one base away. At the DNA level, this CDR3 is encoded by other sequences in the same sample as well. V gene TRDV2 combines with J gene TRDJ1, with unresolved D. CDR3 size: 12 residues. Germline V gene data show CDR1 as GEAIGNYY and CDR2 as EKD. CDR3 region: CACDTGRSALIF. The CDR3 bases are TGCGCCTGTGACACCGGACGTTCGGCTCTCATCTTT.

On this clone itself: It differs at one base from a far larger clone, so likely a read error. Other DNA sequences from this sample encode an identical CDR3 as well. The V call is TRDV2, the J call TRDJ2; 9 bases are a match to TRDD3. TCRdb offers no J gene call, so here the DNA was matched to germline to obtain one. The length of the CDR3 is 17 residues. The V gene's germline CDR1 is GEAIGNYY and CDR2 EKD. The CDR3 bases are TGTGCCTGTGACACAGTAGGGGATACGCGGGCGACAGCGCAACTCTTCTTT. This sequence encodes CACDTVGDTRATAQLFF.

As for this clone: A much larger clone differs by one base, so this may be a read error. The rearrangement joins TRDV1 to TRDJ1; D is ambiguous. The CDR3 covers 21 residues. The germline V gene encodes CDR1 TSWWSYY and CDR2 QGS. Trimming left V 2 bases short and J 6 bases short, with 34 bases between. The CDR3 sequence: CALGEIGNVSIQRRRANKLIF. The CDR3 region has the DNA TGTGCTCTTGGGGAAATCGGGAACGTCTCCATACAAAGGAGGCGTGCCAATAAACTCATCTTT.

A remark on this clone: For this DNA, TCRdb reports the protein of a much larger clone, which diverges at residue 3, most likely from a read error; the protein presented here is translated directly from the DNA. This chain uses TRDV2 with TRDJ3; D ambiguous. The J gene is not listed in TCRdb, so it was assigned here from a DNA match to germline. The germline V gene has CDR1 GEAIGNYY and CDR2 EKD. The CDR3 length is 18 residues. The CDR3 protein is CARDTRGPGSWDTRQMFF. The CDR3 DNA sequence: TGTGCCCGTGACACCCGTGGTCCGGGCTCCTGGGACACCCGACAGATGTTTTTC.

Concerning this clone itself: This likely reflects a read error, since a far larger clone is one base away. The V gene is TRDV1, the J gene TRDJ1; 10 nucleotides line up with TRDD3. As TCRdb names no J gene, one was assigned here on the basis of a DNA match to germline. This CDR3 region has 17 residues. After removal of 3 bases from V and 5 bases from J, the junction contained 12 bases not matched to a gene. The germline V gene has CDR1 TSWWSYY and CDR2 QGS. The CDR3 DNA is TGTGCTCTTGGGGAGGTCTACTGGGGGATTTCCTTTGATAAACTCATCTTT. Translated, it gives CALGEVYWGISFDKLIF.

As regards this clone: The TCRdb protein, from a much larger clone, departs from this DNA's translation at residue 14, likely by read error; the protein shown derives from the DNA. J is TRDJ1 and V is TRAV29/DV5; 8 nucleotides line up with TRDD3. CDR1 and CDR2 from the germline V gene are NSMFDY and ISSIKDK. This CDR3 contains 19 residues. V was pared by 2 bases and J by 4 bases, with 22 bases of the junction left unmatched. CDR3 sequence: CAARAIGLQDSGGDDKLIF. The CDR3 DNA follows: TGTGCAGCAAGGGCTATAGGATTACAGGACTCTGGGGGAGACGATAAACTCATCTTT.

This clone was counted at least ten times. Other DNA sequences in this sample translate to the same CDR3. The gene calls are TRDV1 and TRDJ1, with 11 bases aligning to TRDD3. V shed 0 bases, J shed 9 bases, and the junction held 21 bases outside the gene matches. This CDR3 is built from 20 residues. CDR1 is TSWWSYY, CDR2 QGS, per germline. Written as DNA, the CDR3 is TGTGCTCTTGGGGAACTCTCTCCGTTAGTGGGTTTACTGGGGGATAATGAACTCATCTTT. Translating it yields CALGELSPLVGLLGDNELIF.

This clone has only a few counts. A far larger clone is just one base off, so this is likely a read error. The same CDR3 arises from other DNA sequences in this sample as well. The rearrangement uses TRDV2 and TRDJ1, with D maybe TRDD3 (6 bases). TCRdb lists no J gene, so it was determined here by aligning the DNA to germline. Germline loops: CDR1 GEAIGNYY, CDR2 EKD. Trimming removed 0 bases at V and 5 bases at J, with 15 bases between. CDR3 length: 15 residues. CDR3 protein: CACDTVLGKGDKLIF. For the CDR3, the DNA is TGTGCCTGTGACACCGTGCTGGGGAAGGGTGATAAACTCATCTTT.

For this clone: It is likely a read error: a sequence one base away is far more abundant. V and J are TRDV2 and TRDJ3; 8 nucleotides line up with TRDD3. TCRdb leaves out the J gene; it was filled in here by matching the DNA to germline. CDR1 and CDR2 from the germline V gene are GEAIGNYY and EKD. The CDR3 covers 18 residues. The CDR3 loop reads CACDTLGDSSWDTRQMFF. The CDR3 DNA reads as TGTGCCTGTGACACCCTGGGGGACAGCTCCTGGGATACCCGACAGATGTTTTTC.

This clone was detected only a few times. TCRdb attributes to this sequence the protein of a much larger clone, which differs from the DNA translation at residue 4; a read error is likely, and the protein displayed is translated from the DNA. The chain is built from TRDV2 and TRDJ1; no reliable D call. The J gene, absent from TCRdb, was called here by matching the DNA to germline. The CDR3 covers 14 residues. The V gene's germline CDR1 is GEAIGNYY and CDR2 EKD. As DNA, the CDR3 is TGTGCCTGTAACACGGTTCTTACCACCGATAAACTCATCTTT. It is translated as CACNTVLTTDKLIF.

This clone occurred a few times. TCRdb's entry gives the protein of a much larger clone, which mismatches this DNA's translation at residue 8, likely from a read error; the protein reported here is translated from the DNA. The genes are TRDV2 and TRDJ1; perhaps TRDD2 as D (5 bases). CDR1 is GEAIGNYY, CDR2 EKD, per germline. This CDR3 is built from 13 residues. Trimming took off 3 bases at V and 5 bases at J, with 12 bases between the two ends. The CDR3 is CACDFLREDKLIF. As DNA, the CDR3 is TGTGCCTGTGACTTCCTCCGGGAAGATAAACTCATCTTT.

For this clone: TCRdb assigns this DNA the protein of a much larger clone, which departs from its translation at residue 18; this likely reflects a read error, and the protein shown comes from translating the DNA. The CDR3 loop is CALGDYHRPTYDWTGATGKLIF. CDR3 coding DNA: TGTGCTCTTGGGGACTACCACCGCCCTACGTACGATTGGACGGGCGCCACCGGTAAACTCATCTTT. The chain employs TRDV1 and TRDJ1; D perhaps matches TRDD2 (5 bases). No J gene is reported in TCRdb; it was inferred here by comparing the DNA with germline. The CDR3 contains 22 residues. CDR1 is TSWWSYY, CDR2 QGS, per germline.

Comment on this clone: The mismatch at residue 15 between this DNA's translation and the TCRdb protein of a much larger clone likely reflects a read error; the protein shown is translated from the DNA. The chain has TRDV1 and TRDJ1; D might be TRDD3 (7 bases). The J gene, left out of TCRdb, was set here by checking the DNA against germline. Germline CDR1 reads TSWWSYY; CDR2 reads QGS. The length of the CDR3 is 18 residues. Here the CDR3 reads CALGELILRLGGTDRLIF. DNA of the CDR3: TGTGCTCTTGGGGAACTAATCCTACGTCTGGGGGGGACCGATAGACTCATCTTT.

The V call is TRDV2, the J call TRDJ1, with D unresolved. Here the J gene was assigned by germline matching of the DNA, as TCRdb has none. Germline V gives CDR1 GEAIGNYY, CDR2 EKD. V lost 0 bases to trimming and J lost 10 bases, with 17 bases between them. The CDR3 loop spans 14 amino acids. The CDR3 is CACDTVSGKPRLIF. The CDR3 coding sequence is TGTGCCTGTGACACCGTATCAGGGAAACCGAGACTCATCTTT.

About this clone itself: The TCRdb record carries a much larger clone's protein, which differs from this DNA's translation at residue 3; a read error is the likely cause, and the protein listed here is the DNA translation. This sequence joins TRDV1 and TRDJ1; D could derive from TRDD2 or TRDD3 (5 bases each). No J segment appears in TCRdb, so it was assigned here by matching the sequence to germline. The CDR3 spans 23 residues. The germline CDR1 and CDR2 sequences are TSWWSYY and QGS. The CDR3, as DNA: TGTGCTCCTGGGAACCCCCTAGGTCCTAGACCCCATCTGGTGAACTATCCCAGCGATAAACTCATCTTT. Translating it yields CAPGNPLGPRPHLVNYPSDKLIF.

In this sample, this clone turned up a few times. This likely came from a read error, as a far larger clone is one base away. At the DNA level, this CDR3 is encoded by other sequences in the same sample as well. With the J gene uncalled, the V gene is TRDV2; TRDD3, the table's D call, lacks a check against the DNA. Per the germline V gene, CDR1 is GEAIGNYY and CDR2 is EKD. CDR3 length: 19 residues. In nucleotides, the CDR3 is TGTGCCTGTGACACCGTTTCCCCTGGGGGGGGCCAGTACACCGATAAGCTCATCTTT. Protein: CACDTVSPGGGQYTDKLIF.

This clone was seen more than once but under ten times. Only one base separates this from a far larger clonotype, so it likely reflects a read error. Distinct nucleotide sequences in the sample also encode this CDR3. The genes are TRDV1 and TRDJ3, with D possibly matching TRDD3 (8 bases). V was clipped by 3 bases and J by 0 bases, with 33 bases between them. CDR3 length: 25 amino acids. CDR1 is TSWWSYY, CDR2 QGS, per germline. In DNA, the CDR3 is TGTGCTCTTGGGGATCCAATTTTCCTACAGGGGGATAACCGCGCGGACTCCTGGGACACCCGACAGATGTTTTTC. Translation gives CALGDPIFLQGDNRADSWDTRQMFF.